Each of the 21 T cell receptor beta chains below was sequenced from the same sample in a study of OX40 agonist ivuxolimab in advanced cancers. The method behind the library was the immunoSEQ multiplex PCR assay. TCRdb took over this immuneACCESS table, retaining in-frame rearrangements with V and J assigned. Such tables are incomplete; in checked studies, under half of the missing clones stem from an unresolved V gene, and the remainder is unexplained. This sample gives under 60,000 clones in total; approximately 87% of them show up just once. The top ten constitute approximately 4.6% of the sample. The source material was CD4+ or CD8+ T cells sorted from blood, sampled in a trial of the OX40 agonist ivuxolimab. The source is an adult with an advanced solid tumor such as melanoma, head and neck, liver or kidney cancer.

The chain is built from TRBV20-1 and TRBJ1-2, with no clear D. From germline, CDR1 is DFQATT and CDR2 SNEGSKA (reference sequence). V gave up 6 bases and J gave up 8 bases, with 10 bases separating them. The CDR3 runs to 10 residues. The CDR3 loop reads CSASGEGYTF. The DNA for the CDR3 is TGCAGTGCGAGCGGAGAGGGCTACACCTTC.

For the CDR3, the DNA is TGCGCCAGCAGCGATGGACGGGGGCGGGGAGAGACCCAGTACTTC. Encoded protein: CASSDGRGRGETQYF. The V gene is TRBV5-1, the J gene TRBJ2-5; D is tentatively TRBD1 or TRBD2 (6 bases each). CDR3 size: 15 residues. The ends were cut back, 4 bases at V and 4 bases at J, with 17 bases in the middle. In germline, CDR1 is SGHRS, CDR2 YFSETQ.

This clone appeared a single time. The V and J genes are TRBV7-2 and TRBJ2-1; 8 bases match TRBD1. Germline lookup yields CDR1 SGHTA and CDR2 FQGNSA. This CDR3 has 15 amino acids. J lost 6 bases, V lost 6 bases, and 10 bases had no gene match. This chain's CDR3 is CASSPGTGRINEQFF. In DNA, the CDR3 is TGTGCCAGCAGTCCCGGGACAGGACGGATCAATGAGCAGTTCTTC.

This clone is a singleton in its sample. The CDR3 region is CASSGGPAENEQFF. The CDR3, as DNA: TGCGCCAGCAGTGGGGGGCCTGCTGAGAATGAGCAGTTCTTC. V gene TRBV10-1 combines with J gene TRBJ2-1, with D perhaps matching TRBD1 (6 bases). V was shortened by 4 bases and J by 7 bases, with 14 bases between the two germline ends. Germline CDR1 is WNHNN and CDR2 is SYGVQD (reference sequence). This CDR3 is 14 amino acids long.

The V gene is TRBV7-6, the J gene TRBJ1-4; 7 bases line up with TRBD1. The CDR3 is made up of 16 amino acids. CDR1 and CDR2 from the germline V gene are SGHVS and FNYEAQ. Trimming cost V 4 bases and J 1 base; bases outside gene matches: 6. CDR3 bases: TGTGCCAGCAGCTCCATATACAGGGGAACTAATGAAAAACTGTTTTTT. Protein sequence: CASSSIYRGTNEKLFF.

The chain joins TRBV4-1 to TRBJ1-2; 9 positions agree with TRBD1. V lost 2 bases, J lost 5 bases, and 12 bases stayed unmatched. Germline-derived CDR1 and CDR2 are MGHRA and YSYEKL. CDR3 length: 17 residues. CDR3 amino acids: CASSQTGTGSPWYGYTF. The CDR3 coding sequence is TGCGCCAGCAGCCAAACCGGGACAGGGTCCCCTTGGTATGGCTACACCTTC.

This clone was seen only a few times. V and J are TRBV16 and TRBJ1-1; 7 bases are a match to TRBD1. Germline lookup yields CDR1 KGHSY and CDR2 FQNENV. CDR3 length: 16 residues. The V and J ends lost 2 bases and 1 base, in that order; junction bases with no gene match: 7. CDR3 loop: CASSQIGQGGNTEAFF. DNA for the CDR3: TGTGCCAGCAGCCAAATCGGGCAGGGGGGGAACACTGAAGCTTTCTTT.

V is TRBV28 and J is TRBJ1-5; TRBD1 matches at 7 bases. CDR3 length equals 15 residues. Trimming at V came to 3 bases and at J to 5 bases, leaving 7 bases not matched to a gene. CDR1 and CDR2 from the germline V gene are MDHEN and SYDVKM. The CDR3 protein is CASSLRGHGDQPQHF. DNA for the CDR3: TGTGCCAGCAGTTTGAGGGGGCATGGCGATCAGCCCCAGCATTTT. The full variable domain, completed using reference TRBV28 and TRBJ1-5, is DVKVTQSSRYLVKRTGEKVFLECVQDMDHENMFWYRQDPGLGLRLIYFSYDVKMKEKGDIPEGYSVSREKKERFSLILESASTNQTSMYLCASSLRGHGDQPQHFGDGTRLSIL.

By share of the sample, this clone is medium-sized. The chain recombines TRBV28 with TRBJ1-1; the D is unclear. Germline CDR1 and CDR2: MDHEN and SYDVKM. V lost 2 bases and J lost 3, with 1 base in between. The CDR3 extends over 11 amino acids. CDR3 nucleotides: TGTGCCAGCAGTTTACACACTGAAGCTTTCTTT. Amino acid sequence: CASSLHTEAFF.

This chain links TRBV29-1 with TRBJ2-2; 9 nucleotides agree with TRBD2. The CDR3 has 14 amino acids. CDR1 is SQVTM, CDR2 ANQGSEA, per germline. Trimming removed 5 bases from V and 4 bases from J; junction bases left unmatched: 5. The CDR3 sequence: CSVIAGAGTGELFF. DNA of the CDR3: TGCAGCGTTATAGCGGGAGCGGGCACCGGGGAGCTGTTTTTT.

The genes are TRBV19 and TRBJ2-2; 9 bases are shared with TRBD2. V shed 8 bases, J shed 8 bases, and the junction held 9 bases outside the gene matches. The CDR3 is made up of 14 amino acids. Germline CDR1 LNHDA, CDR2 SQIVND (reference sequence). CDR3 amino acids: CASCSRGLAGELFF. The CDR3 nucleotides read TGTGCCAGTTGCTCGCGGGGACTAGCAGGGGAGCTGTTTTTT.

This clone appeared a single time. The chain employs TRBV29-1 and TRBJ2-5; D is tentatively TRBD1 or TRBD2 (7 bases each). Germline CDR1 and CDR2: SQVTM and ANQGSEA. This CDR3 spans 14 amino acids. The V end was cut by 3 bases, the J end by 2 bases, with 13 bases between. CDR3 DNA sequence: TGCAGCGTTGACTTCAGGGGGGGACAAGAGACCCAGTACTTC. Its protein is CSVDFRGGQETQYF.

This chain links TRBV9 with TRBJ2-1; 11 nucleotides align to TRBD2. Trimming took 0 bases from V and 9 from J; bases not matched to a gene: 5. Germline V gene lookup returns CDR1 SGDLS and CDR2 YYNGEE. The CDR3 is 15 residues long. CDR3 residues: CASSVVAGGQTEQFF. CDR3 bases: TGTGCCAGCAGCGTAGTAGCGGGGGGGCAAACTGAGCAGTTCTTC.

The chain joins TRBV28 to TRBJ2-1; D might be TRBD2 (5 bases). CDR3 length equals 16 residues. Trimming took off 5 bases at V and 7 bases at J, with 21 bases between the two ends. Per the germline V gene, CDR1 is MDHEN and CDR2 is SYDVKM. The CDR3 nucleotides read TGTGCCAGCAGTACCCCCGGGCCTCCAAGCGGAAATGAGCAGTTCTTC. Its protein is CASSTPGPPSGNEQFF.

The genes are TRBV11-3 and TRBJ2-1; D unclear. CDR1 SGHNT and CDR2 YENEEA come from the germline V gene. The V and J ends lost 4 bases and 10 bases respectively, with 11 bases between them. The CDR3 is made up of 12 amino acids. The CDR3 here is CASSSAGPEQFF. The CDR3 DNA reads TGTGCCAGCAGCTCTGCCGGACCCGAGCAGTTCTTC.

J is TRBJ2-2 and V is TRBV19; 10 bases match TRBD1. Per the germline V gene, CDR1 is LNHDA and CDR2 is SQIVND (reference sequence). Trimming cost V 8 bases and J 5 bases; bases outside gene matches: 5. The CDR3 length is 14 residues. CDR3 loop: CASERTGGTGELFF. CDR3 nucleotides: TGTGCCAGTGAGCGGACAGGGGGAACCGGGGAGCTGTTTTTT.

The CDR3 region is CASSLGQGFDEQFF. As DNA, the CDR3 is TGTGCCAGCAGCTTAGGACAGGGATTCGATGAGCAGTTCTTC. The V and J genes are TRBV7-9 and TRBJ2-1; 7 positions agree with TRBD1. V trimming: 1 base; J trimming: 8 bases; junction bases outside the gene matches: 5. The CDR3 length is 14 residues. Germline lookup yields CDR1 SEHNR and CDR2 FQNEAQ (reference sequence). Full variable domain (rest looked up from reference TRBV7-9 and TRBJ2-1): DTGVSQNPRHKITKRGQNVTFRCDPISEHNRLYWYRQTLGQGPEFLTYFQNEAQLEKSRLLSDRFSAERPKGSFSTLEIQRTEQGDSAMYLCASSLGQGFDEQFFGPGTRLTVL.

This clone appeared once. The chain employs TRBV10-2 and TRBJ2-5; 9 nucleotides line up with TRBD1. The V gene's germline CDR1 is WSHSY and CDR2 SAAADI. Germline trimming cut 0 bases from V and 9 bases from J; bases unmatched to any gene: 8. The CDR3 sequence is 15 residues long. The CDR3 sequence is CASSESRGTGIPQYF. CDR3 nucleotide sequence: TGCGCCAGCAGTGAGTCTAGAGGGACAGGGATTCCCCAGTACTTC.

The V and J genes are TRBV28 and TRBJ2-7; a possible D gene is TRBD2 (6 bases). Looked up from germline, CDR1 is MDHEN and CDR2 is SYDVKM. With 7 bases removed from V and 6 bases from J, the gap between germline ends came to 13 bases. The CDR3 spans 12 residues. The CDR3 protein is CASTQTGVEQYF. CDR3 coding DNA: TGTGCCAGCACCCAAACGGGGGTCGAGCAGTACTTC.

In this sample, this clone turned up once. The chain joins TRBV27 to TRBJ2-7; TRBD1 agrees at 12 bases. CDR1 is MNHEY, CDR2 SMNVEV, per germline (reference sequence). J lost 6 bases, V lost 1 base, and 4 bases had no gene match. This CDR3 is built from 15 residues. As DNA, the CDR3 is TGTGCCAGCAGTTTATACGGGACAGGGGGCGGCGAGCAGTACTTC. This sequence encodes CASSLYGTGGGEQYF.

The rearrangement joins TRBV6-5 to TRBJ1-4, with D perhaps TRBD1 (6 bases). The CDR3 is 15 amino acids. Germline V gives CDR1 MNHEY, CDR2 SVGAGI. The V end was cut by 6 bases, the J end by 8 bases, with 19 bases between. The CDR3 region has the DNA TGTGCCAGCAGCAATAGACAGGCGGGGGAGGAAAAACTGTTTTTT. Amino acid sequence: CASSNRQAGEEKLFF.